The entry below gives a single TCR beta chain sequence along with its context. Its cognate antigen has yet to be identified. No qualities accompany the bases; no much larger clone lies one base away. At the junction V is shortened by 2 bases and J by 4 bases, with 11 bases in between. CDR1 and CDR2 were assigned from the germline V gene as MGHDK and SYGVNS. Including the terminal cysteine and phenylalanine, the CDR3 comprises 15 residues. Solely the CDR3 DNA is kept, with 45 bases framed from the first base. The library came from the immunoSEQ multiplex PCR assay. For the multiplex PCR, a mixture combining 60 forward primers for TCR Vbeta segments and 13 reverse primers for TCR Jbeta segments was used. A multiplex PCR assay on genomic DNA amplified the CDR3 region of rearranged TCR beta genes. The amplified TCR beta libraries were sequenced on the Illumina HiSeq System as 87-base-pair reads. On the study's bioinformatics: A later analysis tallied 75 million to 85 million unique TCR beta chains across the 700 or so repertoires, and some 12 million of those chains were shared by two or more donors. Raw reads were error-corrected and collapsed into unique sequences with a nearest-neighbor algorithm that merged closely related sequences to remove PCR and sequencing errors. Alignment of CDR3 sequences to IMGT reference sequences was used to assign V, D and J gene segments. For a sequence to be retained, a match of at least six nucleotides to both a V gene segment and a J gene segment was required. A rearrangement was called productive if the CDR3 had no stop codons and remained in frame with V and J, and every other rearrangement was called non-productive. Following IMGT convention, CDR3 was defined as the stretch from the second conserved V-encoded cysteine to the conserved J-encoded phenylalanine. In an earlier analysis of around 640 of the donors, sequences lacking an unambiguous match to a single V gene segment were excluded. An earlier analysis of approximately 590 of the donors classified V segments as functional when productive rearrangements were above 56.7% and as segregating when the standard deviation between donors was above 5%. A statistical classification framework was developed to diagnose cytomegalovirus status using the catalog of TCR beta chain sequences. In a later analysis, V and J genes were assigned by comparing TCR nucleotide sequences against IMGT/GENE-DB human TR gene sequences. Using the TCRdist pipeline, a later analysis assigned CDR3 sequences along with most-parsimonious VDJ recombination scenarios. In a later analysis, each TCR beta chain was defined by its CDR3 amino acid sequence together with its V-gene family, and reads lacking a unique V-gene family were excluded. To address suspected cross-contamination and a sequencing artifact, a later analysis removed several hundred highly shared, low-generation-probability nucleotide sequences. In a later analysis, a clonal expansion index for each public chain was calculated from normalized within-repertoire ranks of inferred template counts. In a later analysis, generation probabilities were computed with a VDJ recombination model fitted to out-of-frame rearrangements, and the resulting probabilities were checked against IGoR. In a later analysis, hypergeometric tests were used to score TCR-TCR, TCR-HLA and TCR-CMV co-occurrence, with a repertoire-size bias correction applied to TCR pairs. In a later analysis, false discovery rates were estimated by permuting HLA or CMV assignments 20 times. In a later analysis, co-occurring TCRs were grouped using DBSCAN, and TCRdist sequence similarity was added for clustering within HLA-allele-positive subsets. Co-occurrence clustering excluded repertoires with fewer than 30,000 or more than 120,000 public chains, plus five with anomalous nucleotide sharing. As stored in TCRdb, this immuneACCESS dataset retains in-frame rearrangements with V and J assigned. A fraction of the clones does not appear; measured against another copy, unresolved V genes explain less than half of the discrepancy, and the remainder lacks a known reason. Clonal size and the V and J genes are those of that table, whereas D and trimming came from the DNA. The sample table contains fewer than 150,000 clones; only one count was recorded for around 73% of them. In total, the top ten clones hold around 1.2% of the sample.

This entry belongs to a study of cytomegalovirus exposure and HLA in healthy donors (dated by TCRdb to 2015 to 2018). Regarding the complete study: According to an earlier analysis of several hundred of the donors, about 179 million T cells yielded 117 million unique TCR beta sequences and more than 250 Gb of sequence data. An early release covering just under 650 HLA-typed donors comprised about 300 gigabases of sequencing data and some 79 million unique TCR sequences. The genetic ancestry cluster associated with self-reported Caucasian donors included roughly 84% of the roughly 390 genotyped donors. The study aimed to test whether signatures of past pathogen exposure could be identified by cataloging public T cell receptors. Using immunosequencing, the study profiled T cell repertoires from around 680 subjects and related those repertoires to cytomegalovirus serostatus. In addition to the first cohort of 650 to 750 subjects, a separate validation cohort of some 120 different subjects was used. The study combined high-throughput TCR immunosequencing, statistical association of individual TCRs with disease status, and machine learning to predict cytomegalovirus infection status. To study patterns of TCR occurrence, a later analysis re-analyzed previously published TCR beta repertoires from around 670 donors and added high-resolution HLA genotyping. In the later analysis, no new phenotypic data were used to find candidate immune exposures; instead, reliance was placed on TCR beta sequences and their occurrence across donors. To decide whether each TCR beta V gene segment behaved as functional or pseudogenic, an earlier analysis of 587 of the donors relied on high-throughput TCR beta sequencing. Alongside the repertoire data, information on donor age, sex, ethnicity and CMV serostatus was compiled. A later genetic analysis used genome-wide SNP genotypes for about 65% of the roughly 700 donors, treating that subset as a discovery cohort. Every repertoire in the discovery cohort had been generated on one and the same sequencing platform. HLA typing included class I and class II loci at four-digit resolution. The number of typed donors differed by locus: about 620-640 for A, B, C, DRB1 and DQB1; approximately 530 for DQA1; 600 to 610 for DPA1; and some 470 for DPB1. Roughly five DR-DQ haplotypes were handled as single units for association and clustering, since linkage in the cohort was strong. Across approximately 400 genotyped donors of the cohort, an average of about 220,000 unique TCR beta nucleotide sequences per donor were sequenced, and approximately 17% of those sequences were non-productive.

Paper-wide results and their limitations: A further reported finding was that TCR beta sequences accurately predicted the HLA-A and HLA-B alleles for most subjects in the first cohort. According to a later analysis, parvovirus B19, influenza, CMV and Epstein-Barr virus appeared linked to several top co-occurrence clusters. An earlier analysis of approximately 570 of the donors showed that most TCR beta V segments appeared in productive rearrangements either about 90% or about 30% of the time, which broadly matched IMGT annotations. According to a later analysis, TCR association rates differed among HLA loci, with DRB1 alleles showing the most associated TCRs and HLA-C alleles showing the fewest. The presence/absence analyses assumed that sequencing depth was roughly uniform across donors, and that assumption may not be true. In a later analysis, HLA-associated TCR beta chains were found to be more clonally expanded and to have lower generation probabilities than equally common non-associated chains. An association between a missense DCLRE1C variant and V-gene and J-gene trimming of TCR beta chains was found in a later genetic analysis and replicated in an independent cohort. The study gave a list of about 170 TCR beta chains associated with cytomegalovirus. A group of highly shared sequence variants was considered likely to be a technical artifact of the sequencing pipeline. CMV serostatus was the only immune exposure information available for the cohort. When HLA alleles, especially DR and DQ, strongly co-occurred, TCR associations were difficult to assign to individual alleles. The classifier was reported to diagnose cytomegalovirus status with high specificity and sensitivity in both the original and validation cohorts. HLA typing was unavailable for some donors at each locus, so association tests used only the typed subset. Only TCR beta chains were sequenced in this cohort, and the absence of alpha or paired-chain data limited detectable features. A later genetic analysis reported fewer N-insertions in productive TCRs among donors in an Asian-associated ancestry cluster than the roughly 650-donor mean. Most TCR sequences were seen in very few donors, while some public TCRs were found in many individuals. According to a later analysis, most CMV-associated TCR beta chains appeared to be HLA-restricted, and the HLA associations seemed to be driven largely by CMV exposure. In vitro tests confirmed that three of the cytomegalovirus-associated TCR beta chains recognize cytomegalovirus antigens. The earlier analysis of 450 to 700 of the donors excluded over 15 rarely observed V segments, including chromosome 9 orphons, because counts were too low. In a later analysis, around 17,000 TCR beta sequences were associated with specific HLA alleles at a false discovery rate of 0.05. Some IMGT-functional V segments, including TRBV6-2 and TRBV6-3, could not be told apart with the 87-base-pair reads, so those segments were excluded. It was suggested by the authors that the approach could potentially be generalized to other disease states and immunological phenotypes. Linkage disequilibrium might explain the correlated functional status among segregating V segments, but an unknown experimental factor could not be excluded.

The cohort was made up of under 800 healthy bone marrow donors. Cohort members were all nominally healthy when sampled, although unrecorded immune exposures were likely present. The donor was CMV seronegative and belonged to the group of over 350 seronegative cohort members. A peripheral blood sample was collected from each donor, and TCR beta sequencing was performed on peripheral blood mononuclear cells. Genomic DNA was extracted from the blood cell samples with the Qiagen DNeasy Blood Extraction Kit. This TCR was recovered from a man in his fifties in good health and CMV-seronegative. The sequence links TRBV25-1 to TRBJ1-4; D gene: possibly TRBD1, on 6 matching bases. Material for sequencing was PBMCs. CDR3 sequence: CASSEGTGFNEKLFF. The DNA sequence is given as TGTGCCAGCAGTGAAGGAACAGGGTTTAATGAAAAACTGTTTTTT.